Sequencing of this TCR beta chain was carried out in a study of beta chain features in type 1 diabetes (dated by TCRdb to 2016 to 2019). Broadly, across the study: No differences in mean age, gender distribution, total cell number or subset yield were found between patients and healthy donors. The study compared the TCRB repertoires of sorted circulating CD4+ T cell subsets in recently diagnosed type 1 diabetes patients with those in matched healthy donors. A total of 85 million to 140 million sorted cells were examined across all samples, and a strong correlation was observed between cell number per subset and RNA yield. Regulatory and stem cell-like memory subsets were isolated from only 8 patients and about eight healthy donors, whereas naive and central memory subsets came from all 30 or so donors. Overall study outcomes, separate from this receptor: In all four CD4+ subsets, TCRB CDR3 length was moderately but significantly shorter in type 1 diabetes patients. The naive, central memory and regulatory TCRB repertoires appeared to resemble one another more closely among patients than among healthy donors. Fewer insertions and more nucleotide deletions at VDJ recombination sites were observed in patients with type 1 diabetes, implying thymic rearrangement abnormalities. Only small numbers of individuals were included in the HLA sub-analyses, which left unresolved whether HLA type had any influence on TCRB rearrangement. Shorter templates might have been favored by PCR, but patient and control samples were amplified and corrected together, so both groups would have been affected equally by any skew. Because cDNA rather than genomic DNA was sequenced, highly expressing activated cells could have been over-represented, although no difference in activation and CD3 levels was found between groups.

All of the isolated RNA was reverse transcribed with the High Capacity cDNA Reverse Transcription Kit, so expressed TCRB transcripts were sequenced. Naive, central memory and regulatory T cell samples underwent deep immunoSEQ sequencing, averaging roughly 3.5 million total reads per sample. Sorted cells were lysed in RLT buffer, and RNA was extracted using DNase-treated RNeasy Micro or Mini kits according to cell number. Each cell subset was processed separately to prevent cross-contamination, with patient and healthy donor samples processed together. The immunoSEQ multiplex PCR was used to amplify TCRB sequences from cDNA, yielding 87-bp fragments that span the CDR3 region. Sequencing of the amplicons was done on the Illumina HiSeq platform. Turning to the authors' computational methods: Synthetic template baselines were used to correct PCR bias computationally, reads within Hamming distance 2 were collapsed, and singletons that could not be merged were discarded. By aligning reads against IMGT, V, D and J genes, CDR3 length, and insertions or deletions at six rearrangement sites were assigned. Clonotype counts were normalized to sorted cell number within each subset before computing true diversity and Gini coefficients with the tcR R package. The overlap coefficient, calculated on TCRB nucleotide sequences, was used to quantify repertoire sharing. As a proxy for the pre-selection repertoire, out-of-frame TCRB sequences from naive cells were analyzed. The table was pulled from immuneACCESS by TCRdb, which kept in-frame rearrangements only. Such tables lose some clones; where checked, under half of the loss comes from unresolved V genes, and the rest has no known cause. V, J and clone size derive from that table, while D and trimming were established from the DNA sequence. This sample comprises roughly 330,000 clones, approximately 11% of them detected only once. 0.015% of the sample lies in the top ten.

Each donor gave one peripheral blood draw, around 100 mL on average, collected into heparinised tubes. A BD FACSAria II and a panel including CD45RO, CCR7, CD25, CD127, CD95 and CD27 were used to sort naive, central memory, regulatory and stem cell-like memory CD4+ T cells. All sorted populations exceeded 95% purity. PBMCs were separated immediately by Lymphoprep density gradient centrifugation and were stained directly, without being cultured. So that batch effects would be minimized, each experiment stained and sorted samples in pairs, pairing one healthy donor with one patient. Including cysteine and phenylalanine, the CDR3 has 14 amino acids. CDR3 DNA is the only sequence kept; it has 42 bases, read in frame from the first base. CDR1 and CDR2, looked up from the germline V gene, are MDHEN and SYDVKM. V was cut back by 7 bases and J by 5 bases, leaving a gap of 15 bases between them. About this clone: No antigen is known for it. Base qualities are not at hand, and no much larger clone is one base apart.

This TCR was recovered from a woman between 25 and 40 years old in good health. The sample taken for sequencing was naive CD4+ T cells from blood. The cell subset or site tag for this specimen amounts to: true naive CD4+ T cells. The V and J genes are TRBV28 and TRBJ2-1, with the D gene too uncertain to name. CDR3 loop: CASNQIAGHNEQFF. The nucleotide sequence reads as follows: TGTGCCAGCAACCAAATTGCAGGCCACAATGAGCAGTTCTTC.